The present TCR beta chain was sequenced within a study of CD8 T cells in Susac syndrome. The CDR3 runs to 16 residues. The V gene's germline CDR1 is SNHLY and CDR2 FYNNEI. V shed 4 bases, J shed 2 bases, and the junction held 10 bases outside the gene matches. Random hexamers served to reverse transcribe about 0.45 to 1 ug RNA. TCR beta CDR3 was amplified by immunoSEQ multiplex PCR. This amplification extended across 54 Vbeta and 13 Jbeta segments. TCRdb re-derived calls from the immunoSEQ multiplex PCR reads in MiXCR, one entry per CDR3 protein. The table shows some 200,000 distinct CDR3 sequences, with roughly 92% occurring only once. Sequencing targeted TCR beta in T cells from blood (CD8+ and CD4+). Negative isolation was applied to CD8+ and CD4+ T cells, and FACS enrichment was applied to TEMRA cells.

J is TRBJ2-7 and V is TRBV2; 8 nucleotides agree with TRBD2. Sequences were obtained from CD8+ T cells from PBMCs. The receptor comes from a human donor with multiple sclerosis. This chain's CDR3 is CASSVPSGGQPYEQYF. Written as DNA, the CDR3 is TGTGCCAGCAGTGTCCCGAGCGGGGGCCAGCCCTACGAGCAGTACTTC.